What follows are 30 T cell receptor beta chains derived from one specimen sequenced in a study of control samples from healthy donors and cancer patients. The assay was immunoSEQ multiplex PCR, and TCRdb's table has in-frame clones only and misses some. Of about 110,000 clones listed, around four fifths were seen once; the top ten hold roughly 6.5%. Sample: blood. The source is a man aged 18 to 29 in good health.

The CDR3 region is CSVDSGGAGYGYTF. The CDR3 region has the DNA TGCAGCGTTGATTCAGGGGGCGCGGGGTATGGCTACACCTTC. The chain uses TRBV29-1 and TRBJ1-2; 8 positions agree with TRBD1. Germline V gives CDR1 SQVTM, CDR2 ANQGSEA. J lost 5 bases, V lost 3 bases, and 8 bases had no gene match. The CDR3 spans 14 residues.

This chain links TRBV12-5 with TRBJ2-3; the match to TRBD2 covers 8 bases. The CDR3 length is 13 residues. From germline, CDR1 is LGHNT and CDR2 FRNRAP. The V and J ends lost 5 bases and 8 bases, in that order; junction bases with no gene match: 6. The CDR3 region is CASGPRGGSTQYF. Written as DNA, the CDR3 is TGTGCTAGTGGTCCCCGGGGGGGGAGTACGCAGTATTTT.

The rearrangement joins TRBV27 to TRBJ1-2; D possibly corresponds to TRBD1 (6 bases). The V gene's germline CDR1 is MNHEY and CDR2 SMNVEV (reference sequence). V was shortened by 5 bases and J by 3 bases, with 16 bases between the two germline ends. The CDR3 covers 15 residues. The CDR3 reads CASSPYQGNDYGYTF. CDR3 in DNA: TGTGCCAGCAGTCCGTATCAGGGGAACGACTATGGCTACACCTTC.

The chain combines TRBV2 with TRBJ1-2, with D perhaps matching TRBD1 (6 bases). The length of the CDR3 is 14 residues. Trimming cost V 6 bases and J 4 bases, with 15 bases left between them. CDR1 is SNHLY, CDR2 FYNNEI, per germline. The CDR3 region has the DNA TGTGCCAGCAGGGCCCTAGACAGGACCTATGGCTACACCTTC. Its protein product is CASRALDRTYGYTF.

The chain is built from TRBV7-9 and TRBJ1-6; D might be TRBD1 (6 bases). Germline V lookup: CDR1 SEHNR, CDR2 FQNEAQ (reference sequence). The CDR3 totals 15 residues. Trimming removed 3 bases at V and 0 bases at J, with 6 bases between. DNA of the CDR3: TGTGCCAGCAGCTTGGACAGCTCCTATAATTCACCCCTCCACTTT. Protein product: CASSLDSSYNSPLHF.

In its sample, this clone was seen once. This chain links TRBV29-1 with TRBJ2-1; 9 bases map to TRBD2. Trimming at V came to 5 bases and at J to 8 bases, leaving 7 bases not matched to a gene. This CDR3 is built from 13 residues. Germline CDR1 reads SQVTM; CDR2 reads ANQGSEA. The CDR3 nucleotides read TGCAGCGTTCGGGCAGCGGGAGGTCATGAGCAGTTCTTC. Translation: CSVRAAGGHEQFF.

The chain recombines TRBV2 with TRBJ2-7; the D is unclear. CDR1 and CDR2 (germline): SNHLY, FYNNEI. Deletions cut 4 bases from V and 0 bases from J, with 1 base between. This CDR3 region has 11 residues. Here the CDR3 DNA reads TGTGCCAGCAGTGGCTCCTACGAGCAGTACTTC. It translates to CASSGSYEQYF.

The chain uses TRBV28 and TRBJ1-1, with 7 positions matching TRBD1. The germline V gene encodes CDR1 MDHEN and CDR2 SYDVKM. The CDR3 spans 17 residues. Germline trimming cut 6 bases from V and 4 bases from J; bases unmatched to any gene: 17. The CDR3 protein is CASSPGGVWRGTTEAFF. In DNA form, the CDR3 reads TGTGCCAGCAGCCCAGGGGGGGTTTGGCGGGGTACCACTGAAGCTTTCTTT.

This clone was found once. V gene TRBV4-1 combines with J gene TRBJ2-3; TRBD2 agrees at 8 bases. Germline-derived CDR1 and CDR2 are MGHRA and YSYEKL. This CDR3 spans 18 amino acids. J was trimmed by 2 bases and V by 0 bases; bases with no gene match: 10. The CDR3 sequence: CASSQERDRGGYTDTQYF. The CDR3, as DNA: TGCGCCAGCAGCCAAGAACGGGACCGGGGGGGATACACAGATACGCAGTATTTT.

The chain recombines TRBV28 with TRBJ1-6; D is uncertain. The V gene's germline CDR1 is MDHEN and CDR2 SYDVKM. V dropped 2 bases and J dropped 0 bases, with 8 bases sitting between them. The CDR3 has 16 amino acids. Here the CDR3 reads CASSLVGSSYNSPLHF. CDR3 DNA: TGTGCCAGCAGTTTAGTCGGGAGCTCCTATAATTCACCCCTCCACTTT.

This clone occurred once. The chain couples TRBV11-2 to TRBJ1-4; D ambiguous. The ends were cut back, 4 bases at V and 5 bases at J, with 5 bases in the middle. The germline gives CDR1 SGHAT, CDR2 FQNNGV. The CDR3 sequence is 12 residues long. CDR3 nucleotide sequence: TGTGCCAGCAGCTCATTGAATGAAAAACTGTTTTTT. This encodes CASSSLNEKLFF.

The gene calls are TRBV18 and TRBJ2-5; TRBD1 might be the D (6 bases). The CDR3 has 15 amino acids. Trimming took off 3 bases at V and 2 bases at J, with 13 bases between the two ends. Germline-derived CDR1 and CDR2 are KGHSH and LQKENI. The CDR3 loop is CASSPRRQEQETQYF. The DNA for the CDR3 is TGTGCCAGCTCACCCAGGCGACAGGAACAAGAGACCCAGTACTTC.

The chain recombines TRBV25-1 with TRBJ1-4, with no clear D. Trimming removed 4 bases at V and 8 bases at J, with 14 bases between. The CDR3 totals 14 residues. The germline gives CDR1 MGHDK, CDR2 SYGVNS. CDR3 residues: CASSATIGKEKLFF. The CDR3 DNA reads TGTGCCAGCAGTGCCACTATAGGGAAAGAAAAACTGTTTTTT.

V and J are TRBV9 and TRBJ2-7; 7 nucleotides align to TRBD1. J lost 5 bases, V lost 0 bases, and 8 bases had no gene match. The CDR3 has 15 amino acids. Per the germline V gene, CDR1 is SGDLS and CDR2 is YYNGEE. The CDR3 DNA reads TGTGCCAGCAGCGTAGGAGGGGGCAATCGGAACGAGCAGTACTTC. This gives the protein CASSVGGGNRNEQYF. The complete variable domain, with remaining parts taken from reference TRBV9 and TRBJ2-7, reads DSGVTQTPKHLITATGQRVTLRCSPRSGDLSVYWYQQSLDQGLQFLIQYYNGEERAKGNILERFSAQQFPDLHSELNLSSLELGDSALYFCASSVGGGNRNEQYFGPGTRLTVT.

This chain links TRBV12-3 or TRBV12-4 with TRBJ1-1, with D unresolved. The CDR3 covers 12 residues. Trimming left V 7 bases short and J 0 bases short, with 6 bases between. For the CDR3, the DNA is TGTGCCAGCAAGGGCCTGAACACTGAAGCTTTCTTT. Residues: CASKGLNTEAFF.

The V gene is TRBV6-2 or TRBV6-3, the J gene TRBJ2-1; 7 bases align to TRBD2. Looked up from germline, CDR1 is MNHEY and CDR2 is SVGEGT. V lost 0 bases and J lost 7; bases outside the gene matches: 6. CDR3 length: 15 amino acids. CDR3 amino acids: CASSYSRGTGNEQFF. The DNA of the CDR3 is TGTGCCAGCAGTTACTCGCGGGGGACGGGGAATGAGCAGTTCTTC.

The chain couples TRBV27 to TRBJ2-1, with D perhaps assigned TRBD1 or TRBD2 (5 bases each). The CDR3 sequence is 19 residues long. V was shortened by 6 bases and J by 4 bases, with 28 bases between the two germline ends. CDR1 is MNHEY and CDR2 is SMNVEV in the germline V gene (reference sequence). The CDR3 DNA reads as TGTGCCAGCAGCCATGGATCTAAACCGGGACGTAGGGCATACAATGAGCAGTTCTTC. Translated, it gives CASSHGSKPGRRAYNEQFF.

This clone has a count of ten or more. The J gene is TRBJ1-6, the V gene TRBV5-1, with 8 bases identical to TRBD1. Per germline, CDR1 SGHRS and CDR2 YFSETQ. V shed 6 bases and J 6 bases; nucleotides not matched to a gene: 5. This CDR3 has 14 amino acids. DNA for the CDR3: TGCGCCAGCACCCTGACAGGGGCTAATTCACCCCTCCACTTT. Its translation is CASTLTGANSPLHF.

The V gene is TRBV9, the J gene TRBJ2-1, with 9 bases that match TRBD2. This CDR3 has 15 amino acids. V gave up 3 bases and J gave up 3 bases; unmatched junction bases: 4. CDR1 SGDLS and CDR2 YYNGEE come from the germline V gene. The chain's CDR3 is CASSEASGDYNEQFF. The DNA for the CDR3 is TGTGCCAGCAGCGAGGCTAGCGGGGACTACAATGAGCAGTTCTTC.

This rearrangement joins TRBV28 to TRBJ2-7; D possibly uses TRBD1 or TRBD2 (5 bases each). The germline CDR1 and CDR2 sequences are MDHEN and SYDVKM. The CDR3 has 13 residues. The V and J ends lost 4 bases and 6 bases respectively, with 13 bases between them. The CDR3 here is CASSYGTRAEQYF. For the CDR3, the DNA is TGTGCCAGCAGTTATGGGACGCGAGCCGAGCAGTACTTC.

The chain carries TRBV4-1 and TRBJ1-5; 9 bases agree with TRBD1. The junction had 4 bases not matched to a gene; V was cut back by 2 bases and J by 5 bases. This CDR3 region has 15 residues. The germline CDR1 and CDR2 sequences are MGHRA and YSYEKL. In DNA, the CDR3 is TGCGCCAGCAGCCAACTAGGGACAGGGTATCAGCCCCAGCATTTT. Amino acids: CASSQLGTGYQPQHF.

The chain recombines TRBV9 with TRBJ1-6; D ambiguous. CDR1 and CDR2 from the germline V gene are SGDLS and YYNGEE. V lost 3 bases, J lost 9 bases, and 16 bases lay in between. This CDR3 spans 15 amino acids. This CDR3 reads CASSATGSYFSPLHF. The CDR3 nucleotides read TGTGCCAGCAGCGCGACGGGGTCCTACTTTTCACCCCTCCACTTT.

This chain uses TRBV5-5 with TRBJ1-6; TRBD1 is a possible D gene (6 bases). With 0 bases removed from V and 5 bases from J, the gap between germline ends came to 21 bases. The CDR3 totals 19 residues. The germline V gene encodes CDR1 SGHKS and CDR2 YYEKEE (reference sequence). This CDR3 reads CASSLDLGEGDWNNSPLHF. DNA of the CDR3: TGTGCCAGCAGCTTGGATCTGGGCGAGGGGGATTGGAATAATTCACCCCTCCACTTT.

The V gene is TRBV27, the J gene TRBJ2-5; TRBD1 agrees at 8 bases. The CDR3 covers 14 residues. Looked up from germline, CDR1 is MNHEY and CDR2 is SMNVEV (reference sequence). V gave up 8 bases and J gave up 5 bases; unmatched junction bases: 10. CDR3 nucleotides: TGTGCCAGCTCCCCGGCAGGGGGCTACGAGACCCAGTACTTC. Residues: CASSPAGGYETQYF.

V gene TRBV24-1 combines with J gene TRBJ1-5; 8 bases fit TRBD1. Germline values: CDR1 KGHDR, CDR2 SFDVKD. The CDR3 runs to 17 residues. With V trimmed by 3 bases and J by 1 base, 7 bases remained unmatched. DNA of the CDR3: TGTGCCACCAGTGATCCCCACACAGGGGGAAGCAATCAGCCCCAGCATTTT. Protein: CATSDPHTGGSNQPQHF.

This chain uses TRBV18 with TRBJ2-7; D is uncertain. The CDR3 spans 12 residues. CDR1 is KGHSH and CDR2 is LQKENI in the germline V gene. V was cut by 6 bases and J by 5 bases, with 11 bases left in between. The CDR3 reads CASSRPGDEQYV. As DNA, the CDR3 is TGTGCCAGCTCGAGACCTGGGGACGAGCAGTACGTC.

The chain uses TRBV10-2 and TRBJ2-2; TRBD1 or TRBD2 may be the D gene (6 bases each). CDR1 is WSHSY and CDR2 is SAAADI in the germline V gene. The CDR3 runs to 15 residues. The V end lost 4 bases, the J end lost 4 bases, and 13 bases lay between the germline ends. The CDR3 DNA follows: TGCGCCAGCAGTGGAGGAGGGGGAGGCACCGGGGAGCTGTTTTTT. It is translated as CASSGGGGGTGELFF.

The V gene is TRBV19, the J gene TRBJ1-2; 8 nucleotides line up with TRBD1. The CDR3 loop spans 15 amino acids. Trimming cost V 5 bases and J 1 base; bases outside gene matches: 6. Germline V gene data show CDR1 as LNHDA and CDR2 as SQIVND (reference sequence). Written as DNA, the CDR3 is TGTGCCAGTAGTCCCGGGACAGGCATTAACTATGGCTACACCTTC. Its translation is CASSPGTGINYGYTF.

The chain has TRBV7-9 and TRBJ1-2; D is uncertain. V was cut by 3 bases and J by 4 bases, with 9 bases left in between. The CDR3 extends over 13 amino acids. CDR1 is SEHNR, CDR2 FQNEAQ, per germline (reference sequence). Written as DNA, the CDR3 is TGTGCCAGCAGCTTTGCCACCCCCTATGGCTACACCTTC. As protein: CASSFATPYGYTF.

Written as DNA, the CDR3 is TGTGCCAGCACCGACGCAGGACGGAGCACAGATACGCAGTATTTT. This gives the protein CASTDAGRSTDTQYF. The gene calls are TRBV6-5 and TRBJ2-3, with D unclear. V was clipped by 7 bases and J by 0 bases, with 14 bases between them. The CDR3 covers 15 residues. Per the germline V gene, CDR1 is MNHEY and CDR2 is SVGAGI.